These T cell receptor beta chains were read from a single sample in a study of cytomegalovirus exposure and HLA in healthy donors. The table came from immunoSEQ multiplex PCR; TCRdb's copy has only in-frame clones and leaves some out. The sample records roughly 180,000 clones, more than 70% being singletons. Sequenced input: PBMCs. All receptors derive from a girl aged 5-17 years in good health and CMV-seropositive. Both conserved end residues are part of each CDR3. Fields, in order: V gene, D gene, CDR3 length, clone size, J gene, CDR3 DNA, CDR3 protein. D genes are given only for firm matches. Rows may omit the clone size; those that give it use once, few, many or a size class.

>TRBV11-2|-|17|-|TRBJ2-1
TGTGCCAGCAGCCGGGACTCGACACGCTTCTCCTACAATGAGCAGTTCTTC
CASSRDSTRFSYNEQFF
>TRBV2|TRBD2|13|-|TRBJ2-7
TGTGCCAGCCAAAAGCGGGAGTCCTACGAGCAGTACTTC
CASQKRESYEQYF
>TRBV7-2|-|13|-|TRBJ2-5
TGTGCCAGCAGCTTAGCTAGGGAGGAGACCCAGTACTTC
CASSLAREETQYF
>TRBV4-2|TRBD2|16|-|TRBJ2-7
TGTGCCAGCAGCCCCCCCGGGACTAGCGCTCCCTACGAGCAGTACTTC
CASSPPGTSAPYEQYF
>TRBV5-4|TRBD2|16|-|TRBJ2-2
TGTGCCAGCAGCGAAACTAGCGGGAGGTACACCGGGGAGCTGTTTTTT
CASSETSGRYTGELFF
>TRBV7-9|-|13|-|TRBJ1-2
TGTGCCAGCAGCTTATATCTTTCCTATGGCTACACCTTC
CASSLYLSYGYTF
>TRBV7-9|TRBD1|14|-|TRBJ2-7
TGTGCCAGCAGCTTTGACAGGGGGAACTACGAGCAGTACTTC
CASSFDRGNYEQYF
>TRBV6-1|TRBD1|15|-|TRBJ1-1
TGTGCCAGCAGTCACAGGGGAAACATGAACACTGAAGCTTTCTTT
CASSHRGNMNTEAFF
>TRBV7-9|TRBD2|15|-|TRBJ2-5
TGTGCCAGCAGCTCGGGACTAGCGTCGAAGGAGACCCAGTACTTC
CASSSGLASKETQYF
>TRBV6-1|-|11|-|TRBJ1-1
TGTGCCAGCAGTGAACTACAGGACGCTTTCTTT
CASSELQDAFF
>TRBV7-8|-|14|-|TRBJ2-2
TGTGCCAGCAGCCCGACAGGGAACACCGGGGAGCTGTTTTTT
CASSPTGNTGELFF
>TRBV5-1|TRBD1|17|-|TRBJ1-5
TGCGCCAGCAGCTTGATGGGTCCGGGACAGGGTTTCTCACCCCAGCATTTT
CASSLMGPGQGFSPQHF
>TRBV6-5|-|14|-|TRBJ2-7
TGTGCCAGCAGTCCTGGCGGTAATATCTACGAGCAGTACTTC
CASSPGGNIYEQYF
>TRBV7-3|-|13|-|TRBJ2-1
TGTGCCAGCAGCTTAAACCCGGCGGGTGAGCAGTTCTTC
CASSLNPAGEQFF
>TRBV29-1|-|11|few|TRBJ1-2
TGCAGCGTTGTTACAGGGAAGGAATACACCTTC
CSVVTGKEYTF
>TRBV19|-|17|once|TRBJ2-5
TGTGCCAGTAGTACTTACCCCCGACAGGCTACGGGGGAGACCCAGTACTTC
CASSTYPRQATGETQYF
>TRBV7-2|TRBD2|13|few|TRBJ2-3
TGTGCCAGCGGGACTAGCGGGAGCTATACGCAGTATTTT
CASGTSGSYTQYF
>TRBV30|-|12|-|TRBJ1-1
TGTGCCTGGAATAGGGGGAACACTGAAGCTTTCTTT
CAWNRGNTEAFF
>TRBV5-4|TRBD1|15|-|TRBJ1-2
TGTGCCAGCCAACTTCCGGGACAGGGCGACTATGGCTACACCTTC
CASQLPGQGDYGYTF
>TRBV5-1|TRBD2|15|-|TRBJ2-7
TGCGCCAGCAGCTTGTTATCTAGCGGGAGGGACGAGCAGTACTTC
CASSLLSSGRDEQYF
>TRBV11-2|-|16|-|TRBJ1-2
TGTGCCAGCAGCTTAGTGGGAGCACCGGCTAACTATGGCTACACCTTC
CASSLVGAPANYGYTF
>TRBV28|-|14|-|TRBJ1-5
TGTGCCAGCAATTTTAGGGTAGGGGATCAGCCCCAGCATTTT
CASNFRVGDQPQHF
>TRBV4-2|TRBD1|16|-|TRBJ1-5
TGTGCCAGCAGCCAAGATACGGGACAGGGTCATCAGCCCCAGCATTTT
CASSQDTGQGHQPQHF
>TRBV18|TRBD1|15|-|TRBJ1-4
TGTGCCAGCTCACCAAATAGGGACAGAAACGAAAAACTGTTTTTT
CASSPNRDRNEKLFF